These T cell receptor beta chains were read from a single sample in a study of blood T cell repertoires in COVID-19. Only in-frame clones appear in the TCRdb table, and some are missing; sequencing was by immunoSEQ multiplex PCR. The repertoire has 70,000 or so clones, under 85% of them found once; the top ten carry under 25%. Sequences were obtained from peripheral blood. The receptor source for this set is a man between 65 and 85 years old with acute or convalescent COVID-19. Both conserved end residues are part of each CDR3. The D gene is left open where the match is weak. Only part of the rows carry a size: once, few, many, or a class if the clone is expanded.

V gene	CDR3 length	clone size	D gene	J gene	CDR3 DNA	CDR3 protein
TRBV7-9	13	-	-	TRBJ2-5	TGTGCCAGCAGGCTAGCAGTGCAAGAGACCCAGTACTTC	CASRLAVQETQYF
TRBV5-8	13	medium-sized	-	TRBJ2-3	TGTGCCAGCAGCTCACTTAACAGGGATACGCAGTATTTT	CASSSLNRDTQYF
TRBV11-3	16	few	TRBD2	TRBJ2-2	TGTGCCAGCAGCTTCGGTAGCGGGTACGACACCGGGGAGCTGTTTTTT	CASSFGSGYDTGELFF
TRBV9	15	-	-	TRBJ2-2	TGTGCCAGCAGCGTAGGGGCTAGCGCGAGGGGGGAGCTGTTTTTT	CASSVGASARGELFF
TRBV4-2	12	few	-	TRBJ2-7	TGTGCCAGCAGGGACAAGTCCTACGAGCAGTACTTC	CASRDKSYEQYF
TRBV10-3	16	-	-	TRBJ2-2	TGTGCCATCAGTGACTTCCGTGGCGGGATGGTCGGGGAGCTGTTTTTT	CAISDFRGGMVGELFF
TRBV28	13	-	-	TRBJ2-7	TGTGCCAGCAGTTTACTTAGCTCCTACGAGCAGTACTTC	CASSLLSSYEQYF
TRBV7-2	14	-	TRBD2	TRBJ2-2	TGTGCCAGCAGCTTGACTAGCGGGAGCGGGGAGCTGTTTTTT	CASSLTSGSGELFF
TRBV5-1	14	few	-	TRBJ2-7	TGCGCCAGCAGATCAGGGGCTAACCCCTACGAGCAGTACTTC	CASRSGANPYEQYF
TRBV28	16	-	-	TRBJ2-2	TGTGCCAGCAGTACTACTGGGGGCGTGAACACCGGGGAGCTGTTTTTT	CASSTTGGVNTGELFF
TRBV15	21	-	TRBD1	TRBJ2-2	TGTGCCACCAGCAGAGGACCTGACAGGGGGCAAGGCGACGGGCCCACCGGGGAGCTGTTTTTT	CATSRGPDRGQGDGPTGELFF
TRBV19	17	-	-	TRBJ2-7	TGTGCCAGTAGTATACGGAGAGGAGTCGGCAGCCTAGGCGAGCAGTACTTC	CASSIRRGVGSLGEQYF
TRBV6-5	13	-	-	TRBJ1-1	TGTGCCAGCAGTTATGGGGCGGCGCCTGAAGCTTTCTTT	CASSYGAAPEAFF
TRBV27	17	once	-	TRBJ2-3	TGTGCCAGCAGTCCAACATTAGCGGTGGCGGGCACAGATACGCAGTATTTT	CASSPTLAVAGTDTQYF
TRBV11-1	16	few	-	TRBJ2-3	TGTGCCAGCAGCCTCCAGTACGGGACTAGCACAGATACGCAGTATTTT	CASSLQYGTSTDTQYF
TRBV3-1/TRBV3-2	15	-	TRBD2	TRBJ2-7	TGTGCCAGCAGCCAAGGGGCAGCGGGAGGCCACGAGCAGTACTTC	CASSQGAAGGHEQYF
TRBV4-3	16	many	-	TRBJ2-2	TGCGCCAGCAGCCAAGTCGCAGGGGTTCCCACCGGGGAGCTGTTTTTT	CASSQVAGVPTGELFF
TRBV28	13	-	-	TRBJ1-2	TGTGCCAGCAGTTTAAGGGGGTTACATGGCTACACCTTC	CASSLRGLHGYTF
TRBV9	14	-	-	TRBJ1-2	TGTGCCAGCAGCGTAGCGCCGGGGGTTGGTGGCTACACCTTC	CASSVAPGVGGYTF
TRBV10-3	15	-	TRBD1	TRBJ1-2	TGTGCCATCAGTGGGAACAGGGGGCTCGACTATGGCTACACCTTC	CAISGNRGLDYGYTF
TRBV6-1	16	-	-	TRBJ1-2	TGTGCCAGCAGTGAAGCGGACATCCGAGGTATCTATGGCTACACCTTC	CASSEADIRGIYGYTF
TRBV6-2/TRBV6-3	15	-	TRBD1	TRBJ1-3	TGTGCCAGCAGCTCTTTCCAGGGGGCCGGAAACACCATATATTTT	CASSSFQGAGNTIYF
TRBV28	13	-	TRBD2	TRBJ2-7	TGTGCCAGCGAACTAGCGGGCGCCTACGAGCAGTACTTC	CASELAGAYEQYF
TRBV24-1	17	-	TRBD2	TRBJ2-1	TGTGCCACCCAACCTAGGACTAGCGGGAGGGCCTTCAATGAGCAGTTCTTC	CATQPRTSGRAFNEQFF
TRBV7-8	14	few	TRBD1	TRBJ2-7	TGTGCCAGCAGCGGGACAGGGGACTCCTACGAGCAGTACTTC	CASSGTGDSYEQYF
TRBV7-2	15	-	TRBD2	TRBJ2-1	TGTGCCAGCAGCTTAGGGGGAGGGACCTACAATGAGCAGTTCTTC	CASSLGGGTYNEQFF
TRBV7-2	13	-	-	TRBJ1-3	TGTGCCAGCAGCTTACTCAACCCGGACACCATATATTTT	CASSLLNPDTIYF
TRBV29-1	14	-	-	TRBJ1-2	TGCAGCGTTGAAGAGGGGGACATGGTTTATGGCTACACCTTC	CSVEEGDMVYGYTF
TRBV3-1/TRBV3-2	14	-	-	TRBJ1-6	TGTGCCAGCAGCCAAGGGGCGAGAGGGTCACCCCTCCACTTT	CASSQGARGSPLHF
TRBV13	13	-	-	TRBJ1-1	TGTGCCAGCAGCCGGGAGCAGAACACTGAAGCTTTCTTT	CASSREQNTEAFF
TRBV18	17	-	TRBD2	TRBJ2-2	TGTGCCAGCTCACTTGGACTAGCGGGAGGTCACACCGGGGAGCTGTTTTTT	CASSLGLAGGHTGELFF
TRBV28	14	-	-	TRBJ1-3	TGTGCCAGCAGTCCTCAGACTGGTGGAAACACCATATATTTT	CASSPQTGGNTIYF
TRBV3-1/TRBV3-2	15	-	-	TRBJ2-7	TGTGCCAGCAGCCCAGGCCGCCTATCCACCTACGAGCAGTACTTC	CASSPGRLSTYEQYF